Sequencing of this T cell receptor (beta chain) was carried out in a study of shared clonotypes between healthy human individuals (dated by TCRdb to 2018 to 2021). With respect to the entire study: Three men and a couple of women, aged 18 to 49 years, made up the cohort. The study deeply sequenced blood TCR repertoires of five healthy adults to estimate repertoire size and the extent of clonotype sharing between individuals. For each donor, CD4 naive and CD4 memory were each run on three plates, CD8 naive on two plates, and CD8 memory on one plate. Different laboratories and diverse techniques were used to prepare libraries and sequence TCR repertoires, to increase sequencing depth and limit assay-specific biases. Leukapheresis yielded between about 0.94 and 9.5 billion PBMCs per donor. Results the study describes overall, beyond this receptor: Sampling was limited to blood, and TCR repertoires in tissue likely differ from TCR repertoires in blood. Naive subsets generally had larger estimated clonotype richness than memory subsets. The genetic and exposure-history diversity represented was limited by the small number of donors. Incomplete sequencing was indicated by rarefaction of sorted-subset datasets, despite the large sequencing depth. Roughly 5% of naive CD4, approximately 3.7% of naive CD8, around 2.3% of memory CD4, and over 0.35% of memory CD8 clonotypes were shared across a few donors. Pairwise subsampling indicated that sequencing depth was expected to affect the degree of clonotype sharing among donors. Clonotypes shared by all four sorted-subset donors showed higher generation probabilities than non-shared clonotypes.

This clone was recorded once. Its antigen remains undetermined. An end of the junction does not agree with germline; a read error may underlie this. The germline V gene yields KGHSH for CDR1 and LQKENI for CDR2. The CDR3 covers 15 residues, taking in both the cysteine and the phenylalanine. The only DNA kept is the CDR3, 45 bases in frame from the first base. The donors were healthy, HIV-negative adults with no recently reported acute infections or vaccinations. Only Caucasian adults living in Nashville, Tennessee, USA were represented among the donors. CD4+ T cells were enriched through magnetic negative selection, after which naive cells were positively selected on CD45RA and the remaining negative fraction served as the memory subset. Blood was collected by leukapheresis, and PBMCs were isolated by Ficoll-Histopaque density gradient centrifugation and then cryopreserved in liquid nitrogen vapor phase. Analytical flow cytometry was used to check the purity and quantity of each magnetically sorted T cell population. Genomic DNA was isolated from every sorted fraction and measured by UV absorbance on a Nanodrop 2000c.

TCR CDR3 regions were amplified from genomic DNA by multiplex PCR using the deep immunoSEQ assay. For each cell subset, the extracted genomic DNA was distributed evenly across all wells of several immunoSEQ 96-well plates, and each plate served as one replicate. For sorted subsets, 200 to 250 ng of genomic DNA, equivalent to some 30,000 T cell genomes, went into each replicate PCR. Purified libraries were measured with a Qubit 3.0 fluorometer, size-checked on a Bioanalyzer 2100, and measured again with the KAPA Library Quantification kit. A separate single-read 150-cycle Illumina NextSeq 550 flow cell was used to sequence each immunoSEQ 96-well plate. Turning to the authors' computational methods: Because the immunoSEQ output held only junctional sequences and lacked quality scores, the filtering could not match the filtering applied to full-length reads. To assign V/J genes and CDR3, sequences were annotated using PyIR, a Python wrapper for IgBLAST v1.9, with IMGT germline references. Any read was removed if the V/J assignment was weak (E-value above 1e-6), the CDR3 was missing, or the read contained stop codons, out-of-frame junctions, or ambiguous translated residues. A V3J clonotype was defined by an identical inferred V gene, J gene, and CDR3 amino acid sequence. Percentage overlap between repertoires was calculated by dividing the number of shared unique clonotypes by the size of the smaller repertoire. Three approaches were used to assess repertoire richness: RTK rarefaction, the Chao1 estimator, and Recon v2.1 estimates of unobserved clonotypes. Generation probabilities were computed with OLGA for all TCRbeta clonotypes obtained by the gDNA method from several donors. The table comes from immuneACCESS by way of TCRdb, which keeps in-frame sequences with V and J called. Part of the clones is missing from these tables; in studies checked, under half for an unresolved V gene and the rest for unknown reasons. V and J calls and clone size are as listed in that table; D and trimming were resolved from the DNA. This sample comprises 700,000 or so clones, approximately 79% of them detected only once. Clones ranked in the top ten supply 1.8% of the sample.

Recombination connected TRBV18 to TRBJ1-1; the D gene cannot be resolved reliably. Sequencing was carried out using memory CD4+ T cells sorted from blood. The cell subset or site label corresponds to: CD45RA-negative fraction. This TCR was sampled from a woman aged 25 to 45 in good health. The CDR3 region has the sequence CASSPPGTQNTEAFF. The nucleotides read TGTGCCAGCTCACCCCCCGGAACCCAGAACACTGAAGCTTTTTTT.